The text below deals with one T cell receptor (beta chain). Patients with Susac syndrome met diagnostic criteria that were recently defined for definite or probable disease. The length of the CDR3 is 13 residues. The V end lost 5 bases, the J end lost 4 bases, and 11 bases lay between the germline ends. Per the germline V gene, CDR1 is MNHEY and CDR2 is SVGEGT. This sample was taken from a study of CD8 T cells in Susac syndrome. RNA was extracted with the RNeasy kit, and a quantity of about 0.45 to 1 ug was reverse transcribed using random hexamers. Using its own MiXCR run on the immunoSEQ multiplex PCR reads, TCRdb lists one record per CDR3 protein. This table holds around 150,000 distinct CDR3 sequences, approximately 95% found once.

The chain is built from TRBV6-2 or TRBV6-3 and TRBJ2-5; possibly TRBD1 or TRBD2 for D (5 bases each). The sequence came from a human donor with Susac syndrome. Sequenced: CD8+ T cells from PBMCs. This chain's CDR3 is CASSPLGPETQYF. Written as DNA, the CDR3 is TGTGCCAGCAGTCCACTGGGACCAGAGACCCAGTACTTC.